The T cell receptor (beta chain) under discussion was sequenced for a study of cytomegalovirus exposure and HLA in healthy donors (dated by TCRdb to the late 2010s). About the investigation overall: An earlier analysis of several hundred of the donors reported about 250 Gb of sequence data and 117 million unique TCR beta sequences from 150 million to 200 million T cells. Approximately 310 gigabases of sequencing data and 70 million to 85 million unique TCR sequences were included in an early release covering around 600 HLA-typed donors. Among the roughly 370 genotyped donors, around 81% belonged to the genetic ancestry cluster associated with self-reported Caucasian donors. The aim of the study was to test whether cataloging public T cell receptors could identify signatures of past pathogen exposure. The study used immunosequencing to profile the T cell repertoires of more than 650 subjects and linked those repertoires to cytomegalovirus serostatus. A separate validation cohort of approximately 120 different subjects was used in addition to the approximately 700-subject first cohort. To predict cytomegalovirus infection status, the study brought together high-throughput TCR immunosequencing, statistical association of individual TCRs with disease status, and machine learning. To study patterns of TCR occurrence, a later analysis re-analyzed previously published TCR beta repertoires from more than 550 donors and added high-resolution HLA genotyping. Rather than drawing on any new phenotypic data, the later analysis identified candidate immune exposures from TCR beta sequences and the way those sequences occurred across donors. To decide whether each TCR beta V gene segment behaved as functional or pseudogenic, an earlier analysis of several hundred of the donors relied on high-throughput TCR beta sequencing. Alongside the repertoire data, information on donor age, sex, ethnicity and CMV serostatus was compiled. In a later genetic analysis, genome-wide SNP genotypes for about 55% of the roughly 700 donors were used, and that subset was treated as a discovery cohort. All discovery cohort repertoires had been generated on a single sequencing platform. HLA typing covered class I and class II loci at four-digit resolution. Typing coverage differed by locus: A, B, C, DRB1 and DQB1 were typed in roughly 620-630 donors, DQA1 in 522, DPA1 in 600 to 610, and DPB1 in around 490. Roughly 5 DR-DQ haplotypes were handled as single units for association and clustering, since linkage in the cohort was strong. Across some 400 genotyped donors of the cohort, an average of about 240,000 unique TCR beta nucleotide sequences per donor were sequenced, and around 19% of those sequences were non-productive.

The CDR3, cysteine through phenylalanine, is 16 amino acids long. Just CDR3 DNA is preserved here, 48 bases in frame from base 1. The germline V gene (reference sequence) yields SEHNR for CDR1 and FQNEAQ for CDR2. Trimming takes 2 bases off V and 2 bases off J; junction bases not matched to a gene: 7. Note on this clone: The target of this receptor is not known. No much larger clone exists at a distance of one base, and base qualities are not known.

The cohort was made up of approximately 700 healthy bone marrow donors. At the time of sampling, all cohort members were nominally healthy, though unrecorded immune exposures were likely present. The donor was CMV seropositive and belonged to the group of about 290 seropositive cohort members. A peripheral blood sample was provided by each donor, and peripheral blood mononuclear cells were used for TCR beta sequencing. The Qiagen DNeasy Blood Extraction Kit was used to extract genomic DNA from the blood cell samples. Results the study describes overall, beyond this receptor: Most TCR sequences were observed very rarely across donors, whereas some public TCRs were present in many individuals. Roughly uniform sequencing depth across donors was assumed in presence/absence analyses, although this assumption may not hold. A cluster of highly shared sequence variants was judged likely to represent a technical artifact of the sequencing pipeline. V-gene and J-gene trimming of TCR beta chains was associated with a missense DCLRE1C variant in a later genetic analysis, and the association was replicated in an independent cohort. Assigning TCR associations to individual alleles was difficult when HLA alleles, especially DR and DQ, strongly co-occurred. A later analysis associated 15,000 to 20,000 TCR beta sequences with specific HLA alleles at a false discovery rate of 0.05. A few of the identified cytomegalovirus-associated TCR beta chains were confirmed in vitro to be specific for cytomegalovirus antigens. A further reported finding was that TCR beta sequences accurately predicted the HLA-A and HLA-B alleles for most subjects in the first cohort. The only immune exposure information available for the cohort was CMV serostatus. Compared with the roughly 720-donor mean, donors in an Asian-associated ancestry cluster had fewer N-insertions in productive TCRs, according to a later genetic analysis. According to a later analysis, most CMV-associated TCR beta chains appeared to be HLA-restricted, and the HLA associations seemed to be driven largely by CMV exposure. In a later analysis, the rate of TCR association differed among HLA loci, with DRB1 alleles having the most associated TCRs and HLA-C alleles having the fewest. The authors suggested that the approach could potentially be extended to other disease states and immunological phenotypes. The cohort was sequenced for TCR beta chains only, and without alpha or paired-chain data the features that could be detected were limited. According to a later analysis, parvovirus B19, influenza, CMV and Epstein-Barr virus appeared linked to several top co-occurrence clusters. Correlated functional status among segregating V segments might be attributable to linkage disequilibrium, but an unknown experimental factor could not be ruled out. Some IMGT-functional V segments, including TRBV6-2 and TRBV6-3, could not be told apart with the 87-base-pair reads, so those segments were excluded. Because HLA typing was missing for some donors at each locus, association tests included only the typed subset. The study gave a list of 150 to 200 TCR beta chains associated with cytomegalovirus. In an earlier analysis of a few hundred of the donors, most TCR beta V segments were observed in productive rearrangements about 90% or about 30% of the time, broadly matching IMGT annotations. Because counts were too low, roughly 18 rarely observed V segments, including chromosome 9 orphons, were left out of the earlier analysis of roughly 600 of the donors. In both the original and validation cohorts, the classifier was reported to diagnose cytomegalovirus status with high specificity and sensitivity. In a later analysis, HLA-associated TCR beta chains were found to be more clonally expanded and to have lower generation probabilities than equally common non-associated chains.

The library relied on the immunoSEQ multiplex PCR assay. For the multiplex PCR, a mixture combining 60 forward primers for TCR Vbeta segments and 13 reverse primers for TCR Jbeta segments was used. The CDR3 region of rearranged TCR beta genes was amplified from genomic DNA with a multiplex PCR assay. On the Illumina HiSeq System, the amplified TCR beta libraries were sequenced as 87-base-pair reads. The study's processing was this. In a later analysis, tens of millions of unique TCR beta chains were counted across the approximately 640 repertoires, and roughly 11 million of these chains were shared by at least two donors. Raw reads were error-corrected and collapsed into unique sequences with a nearest-neighbor algorithm that merged closely related sequences to remove PCR and sequencing errors. V, D and J gene segments were assigned by aligning CDR3 sequences to IMGT reference sequences. For a sequence to be retained, at least a six-nucleotide match to both a V gene segment and a J gene segment was required. Rearrangements were called productive when the CDR3 lacked stop codons and stayed in frame with V and J; all others were non-productive. CDR3 was defined by IMGT convention, running from the second conserved V-encoded cysteine to the conserved J-encoded phenylalanine. The earlier analysis of 500 to 600 of the donors excluded sequences that lacked an unambiguous match to a single V gene segment. In an earlier analysis of 587 of the donors, V segments were called functional above 56.7% productive rearrangements and were called segregating when the between-donor standard deviation exceeded 5%. A statistical classification framework was developed to diagnose cytomegalovirus status using the catalog of TCR beta chain sequences. In a later analysis, TCR nucleotide sequences were compared against IMGT/GENE-DB human TR gene sequences so that V and J genes could be assigned. The TCRdist pipeline was used in a later analysis to assign CDR3 sequences and most-parsimonious VDJ recombination scenarios. A later analysis defined each TCR beta chain by its CDR3 amino acid sequence plus V-gene family, and excluded reads lacking a unique V-gene family. As a way to deal with suspected cross-contamination and a sequencing artifact, a later analysis dropped hundreds of nucleotide sequences that were highly shared and had low generation probability. In a later analysis, a clonal expansion index for each public chain was calculated from normalized within-repertoire ranks of inferred template counts. In a later analysis, generation probabilities were computed using a VDJ recombination model fitted to out-of-frame rearrangements, and the results were checked against IGoR. In a later analysis, TCR-TCR, TCR-HLA and TCR-CMV co-occurrence was scored with hypergeometric tests, and a repertoire-size bias correction was applied to TCR pairs. False discovery rates were estimated in a later analysis by permuting HLA or CMV assignments 20 times. A later analysis grouped co-occurring TCRs with DBSCAN, adding TCRdist sequence similarity when clustering within HLA-allele-positive subsets. Co-occurrence clustering excluded repertoires with fewer than 30,000 or more than 120,000 public chains, plus five with anomalous nucleotide sharing. Drawn from immuneACCESS, this table holds only the in-frame rearrangements with V and J called that TCRdb kept. Clones are partly lost; checked studies trace under half to an unresolved V gene and leave the rest unexplained. Clone size and V and J calls were adopted from that table, with D and trimming inferred from the DNA. The sample table shows about 160,000 clones, and roughly 77% are seen once. 3.7% of the sample comes from the top ten.

The sequence is built from TRBV7-9 and TRBJ2-5; a stretch of 8 junction bases matches TRBD1. Specimen: PBMCs. This receptor was identified in a man aged 25-45 years in good health and CMV-seropositive. Read as DNA, the sequence is TGTGCCAGCAGCTTATTCGACAGGGGCCCTCAAGAGACCCAGTACTTC. This encodes CASSLFDRGPQETQYF.